The 30 T cell receptor beta chains below were found in one sample sequenced in a study of T cells in Graves' hyperthyroidism and ophthalmopathy (dated by TCRdb to the late 2010s). The library came from multiplex PCR. For sequencing, an Illumina HiSeq 2000 was employed. The TCR beta CDR3 regions were amplified from RNA transcripts. A first-round RT-PCR of the TCR CDR3 used the HTBI primer set with the Qiagen OneStep RT-PCR kit. TCRdb passed the public sequencing reads through fastp at Q25 and MiXCR, retaining productive beta sequences. Every CDR3 protein is listed once, alongside the most common genes and DNA of its rows. For this sample the table gives some 770,000 distinct CDR3 sequences, of which over 15% were detected only once. 8.4% of the sample is held by the ten biggest clonotypes. Material: blood. Receptors were obtained from a man between 18 and 29 years old with Graves' hyperthyroidism.

The sample holds a few counts of this clonotype. The rearrangement uses TRBV6-5 and TRBJ1-5; D is unresolved. V lost 5 bases, J lost 4 bases, and 12 bases lay in between. The germline V gene encodes CDR1 MNHEY and CDR2 SVGAGI. The CDR3 is made up of 14 amino acids. The CDR3 here is CASSERHLNQPQHF. The DNA for the CDR3 is TGTGCCAGCAGTGAGCGTCACCTTAATCAGCCCCAGCATTTT.

This clonotype showed up many times. J is TRBJ2-5 and V is TRBV3-1; D is possibly TRBD1 (6 bases). The CDR3 contains 15 residues. CDR1 and CDR2 from the germline V gene are LGHDT and YNNKEL (reference sequence). Trimming took off 6 bases at V and 7 bases at J, with 21 bases between the two ends. This CDR3 is CASSRSRSGDTTQYF. CDR3 sequence (DNA): TGTGCCAGCAGTCGCAGCCGGTCAGGGGATACGACCCAGTACTTC.

This clonotype has at least ten counts. The genes are TRBV6-1 and TRBJ2-7; D is possibly TRBD2 (7 bases). The V end was cut by 8 bases, the J end by 1 base, with 27 bases between. Germline V gives CDR1 MNHNS, CDR2 SASEGT. The CDR3 runs to 18 residues. The CDR3 DNA follows: TGTGCCAGCTCATGGGGGGGACACCGTTCATTTGGGTCCTACGAGCAGTACTTC. This encodes CASSWGGHRSFGSYEQYF.

The chain is built from TRBV4-1 and TRBJ2-3, with D perhaps assigned TRBD1 or TRBD2 (6 bases each). Germline lookup yields CDR1 MGHRA and CDR2 YSYEKL. The CDR3 is 16 residues long. Trimming stripped 0 bases from V and 1 base from J, with 11 bases between. The CDR3 reads CASSQDRGGGTDTQYF. For the CDR3, the DNA is TGCGCCAGCAGCCAAGACAGGGGAGGTGGCACAGATACGCAGTATTTT.

The gene calls are TRBV28 and TRBJ1-1; 7 nucleotides agree with TRBD1. Per germline, CDR1 MDHEN and CDR2 SYDVKM. The V and J ends lost 3 bases and 0 bases, in that order; junction bases with no gene match: 4. The CDR3 totals 15 residues. CDR3 in DNA: TGTGCCAGCAGTTTCGCCGGGACAGTGAACACTGAAGCTTTCTTT. Translating gives CASSFAGTVNTEAFF.

This clonotype was seen many times. V usage is TRBV13 and J usage is TRBJ1-2; 8 positions agree with TRBD1. This CDR3 region has 15 residues. Germline V gene lookup returns CDR1 PRHDT and CDR2 FYEKMQ (reference sequence). Trimming took 5 bases from V and 1 from J; bases not matched to a gene: 6. CDR3 coding DNA: TGTGCCAGCAGCCCAGGGACAGGACTTAACTATGGCTACACCTTC. It specifies CASSPGTGLNYGYTF.

The V gene is TRBV7-9, the J gene TRBJ2-7, with TRBD2 identical over 8 bases. There are 17 residues in the CDR3. V was pared by 4 bases and J by 5 bases, with 16 bases of the junction left unmatched. Per germline, CDR1 SEHNR and CDR2 FQNEAQ (reference sequence). The CDR3 region is CASSSRGGEGQPHEQYF. For the CDR3, the DNA is TGTGCCAGCAGCTCCCGGGGGGGGGAAGGTCAGCCCCACGAGCAGTACTTC.

This clonotype was detected ten times or more. The V and J genes are TRBV28 and TRBJ2-1; D gene ambiguous. CDR3 length: 16 amino acids. V lost 4 bases to trimming and J lost 4 bases, with 17 bases between them. Germline CDR1 MDHEN, CDR2 SYDVKM. CDR3 DNA: TGTGCCAGCAGTTACCCAGGATATACGGCATACAATGAGCAGTTCTTC. Translation: CASSYPGYTAYNEQFF.

J is TRBJ2-1 and V is TRBV2, with 10 positions matching TRBD2. V shed 9 bases, J shed 6 bases, and the junction held 11 bases outside the gene matches. CDR3 length: 15 amino acids. The germline gives CDR1 SNHLY, CDR2 FYNNEI. CDR3 sequence (DNA): TGTGCCAGGATTCTAACTAGCGGGGCCATCAATGAGCAGTTCTTC. This translates into CARILTSGAINEQFF. The variable domain in full, with the rest retrieved from reference TRBV2 and TRBJ2-1, is EPEVTQTPSHQVTQMGQEVILRCVPISNHLYFYWYRQILGQKVEFLVSFYNNEISEKSEIFDDQFSVERPDGSNFTLKIRSTKLEDSAMYFCARILTSGAINEQFFGPGTRLTVL.

The V call is TRBV27, the J call TRBJ2-2; TRBD2 might be the D (8 bases). This CDR3 has 18 residues. Germline CDR1 is MNHEY and CDR2 is SMNVEV (reference sequence). V lost 5 bases, J lost 7 bases, and 26 bases lay in between. This chain's CDR3 is CASSLVWAGSGTDGELFF. DNA for the CDR3: TGTGCCAGCAGTCTCGTATGGGCGGGTAGCGGGACAGACGGGGAGCTGTTTTTT.

The table lists this clonotype with many counts. The gene calls are TRBV7-3 and TRBJ2-1; no firm D call. The CDR3 contains 16 residues. Germline-derived CDR1 and CDR2 are SGHTA and FQGTGA. The ends were cut back, 5 bases at V and 8 bases at J, with 22 bases in the middle. Written as DNA, the CDR3 is TGTGCCAGCAGCCCCTCGGCTAGGCTATCCCCCCATGAGCAGTTCTTC. Encoded protein: CASSPSARLSPHEQFF. The full variable domain, rest sourced from reference TRBV7-3 and TRBJ2-1, is GAGVSQTPSNKVTEKGKYVELRCDPISGHTALYWYRQSLGQGPEFLIYFQGTGAADDSGLPNDRFFAVRPEGSVSTLKIQRTERGDSAVYLCASSPSARLSPHEQFFGPGTRLTVL.

The J gene is TRBJ1-5, the V gene TRBV24-1, with a possible D match to TRBD1 (6 bases). With 3 bases removed from V and 14 bases from J, the gap between germline ends came to 13 bases. The CDR3 spans 12 residues. CDR1 and CDR2 (germline): KGHDR, SFDVKD. CDR3 nucleotide sequence: TGTGCCACCAGTGATGAACAGGGATGGGAGCATTTT. Its protein is CATSDEQGWEHF.

This clonotype has ten or more counts. The rearrangement links TRBV28 to TRBJ2-3; TRBD2 matches at 10 bases. Losses at the gene ends were 4 bases for V and 3 bases for J; bases not matched to a gene: 4. The CDR3 spans 15 residues. Germline assignment: CDR1 MDHEN and CDR2 SYDVKM. CDR3: CASSWTSGLTDTQYF. CDR3 sequence (DNA): TGTGCCAGCAGTTGGACTAGCGGTCTGACAGATACGCAGTATTTT.

This chain connects TRBV6-1 to TRBJ2-2; D is perhaps TRBD2 (5 bases). The CDR3 is 15 residues long. CDR1 and CDR2 (germline): MNHNS, SASEGT. Between the trimmed V and J ends, which lost 5 bases and 7 bases, there was a span of 17 bases. The CDR3 reads CASSSFRSRDGELFF. DNA for the CDR3: TGTGCCAGCAGTTCCTTCCGGAGCCGGGACGGGGAGCTGTTTTTT.

The CDR3 DNA reads TGTGCCAGCGCGGGCGCAGGCCTCATGAACACTGAAGCTTTCTTT. Translated: CASAGAGLMNTEAFF. This sequence joins TRBV6-2 or TRBV6-3 and TRBJ1-1; no definite D call. Trimming cost V 8 bases and J 0 bases, with 16 bases left between them. The length of the CDR3 is 15 residues. The germline V gene encodes CDR1 MNHEY and CDR2 SVGEGT.

V usage is TRBV6-5 and J usage is TRBJ2-5; 9 nucleotides align to TRBD1. CDR3 length: 16 residues. With V trimmed by 2 bases and J by 5 bases, 9 bases remained unmatched. Germline V gene sequence: CDR1 MNHEY, CDR2 SVGAGI. The CDR3 protein is CASSYRVGQGGETQYF. CDR3 bases: TGTGCCAGCAGTTACAGGGTGGGACAGGGAGGGGAGACCCAGTACTTC.

The CDR3 protein is CASSSYVWAVRSYNEQFF. The CDR3 DNA follows: TGCGCCAGCAGCTCGTACGTATGGGCAGTTCGCTCCTACAATGAGCAGTTCTTC. V usage is TRBV5-1 and J usage is TRBJ2-1; unclear D gene. The CDR3 is 18 amino acids. V dropped 3 bases and J dropped 0 bases, with 19 bases sitting between them. The germline gives CDR1 SGHRS, CDR2 YFSETQ.

This clonotype was counted at least ten times. V gene TRBV7-9 combines with J gene TRBJ2-5; TRBD2 might be the D (5 bases). The V end was cut by 1 base, the J end by 2 bases, with 8 bases between. The CDR3 sequence is 14 residues long. Germline assignment: CDR1 SEHNR and CDR2 FQNEAQ (reference sequence). The CDR3 bases are TGTGCCAGCAGCTTAGTTGAGGGACAAGAGACCCAGTACTTC. Translation: CASSLVEGQETQYF.

CDR3 sequence reads: CASTRGQGSNTDTQYF. The CDR3 DNA follows: TGTGCCAGCACCCGAGGACAGGGAAGTAACACAGATACGCAGTATTTT. The chain recombines TRBV6-2 or TRBV6-3 with TRBJ2-3; TRBD1 matches 8 bases. Germline-derived CDR1 and CDR2 are MNHEY and SVGEGT. With V trimmed by 7 bases and J by 2 bases, 11 bases remained unmatched. This CDR3 spans 16 amino acids.

Comments on this clonotype: At one end, the junction sequence differs from germline, possibly due to a read error. The chain combines TRBV5-1 with TRBJ1-6; TRBD1 is a possible D gene (5 bases). Germline V gene lookup returns CDR1 SGHRS and CDR2 YFSETQ. This CDR3 is 17 amino acids long. This CDR3 reads CASSPRPRDSYNSPLHF. For the CDR3, the DNA is TGTGCCAGCAGCCCGCGGCCCAGGGACTCCTATAATTCACCCCTCCACTTT.

This clonotype showed up many times. The chain links TRBV5-5 to TRBJ1-2; 7 positions match TRBD1. The germline V gene has CDR1 SGHKS and CDR2 YYEKEE (reference sequence). This CDR3 spans 14 amino acids. The J segment lost 3 bases and the V segment lost 3 bases, leaving 5 bases of the junction unmatched. As DNA, the CDR3 is TGTGCCAGCAGCTCCGGGACAGAGGACTATGGCTACACCTTC. It translates to CASSSGTEDYGYTF.

The rearrangement uses TRBV18 and TRBJ2-2; D remains ambiguous. The CDR3 loop spans 12 amino acids. V gave up 8 bases and J gave up 3 bases, with 7 bases separating them. Germline V gene data show CDR1 as KGHSH and CDR2 as LQKENI. DNA of the CDR3: TGTGCCAGCGCCGCCGACACCGGGGAGCTGTTTTTT. Protein product: CASAADTGELFF.

This clonotype appeared many times. V usage is TRBV18 and J usage is TRBJ2-5; the D gene could be TRBD1 or TRBD2 (6 bases each). This CDR3 contains 14 residues. Looked up from germline, CDR1 is KGHSH and CDR2 is LQKENI. The V end lost 1 base, the J end lost 4 bases, and 10 bases lay between the germline ends. CDR3 in DNA: TGTGCCAGCTCACCACAGGGGGAGGTAGAGACCCAGTACTTC. Translating gives CASSPQGEVETQYF. Drawing the rest from reference TRBV18 and TRBJ2-5, the complete variable domain is NAGVMQNPRHLVRRRGQEARLRCSPMKGHSHVYWYRQLPEEGLKFMVYLQKENIIDESGMPKERFSAEFPKEGPSILRIQQVVRGDSAAYFCASSPQGEVETQYFGPGTRLLVL.

This clonotype occurred many times. CDR3 sequence: CATSRGGSGAANTGELFF. The CDR3, as DNA: TGTGCCACCAGCAGAGGTGGTAGCGGGGCCGCGAACACCGGGGAGCTGTTTTTT. The chain joins TRBV15 to TRBJ2-2; 8 bases map to TRBD2. The CDR3 consists of 18 residues. V lost 1 base and J lost 0; bases outside the gene matches: 7. Germline V gene sequence: CDR1 LNHNV, CDR2 YYDKDF (reference sequence).

This clonotype was observed many times. CDR3 nucleotide sequence: TGCAGCGCTGGGACAGGGGTGGAGACCCAGTACTTC. This translates into CSAGTGVETQYF. The chain uses TRBV29-1 and TRBJ2-5; 10 positions agree with TRBD1. The CDR3 runs to 12 residues. V lost 7 bases and J lost 5; bases outside the gene matches: 4. Germline V gene data show CDR1 as SQVTM and CDR2 as ANQGSEA.

This clonotype showed up many times. This rearrangement joins TRBV10-3 to TRBJ1-2; D unresolved. The CDR3 consists of 15 residues. From germline, CDR1 is ENHRY and CDR2 SYGVKD. V was pared by 0 bases and J by 7 bases, with 15 bases between. CDR3 bases: TGTGCCATCAGTGAGTCTCGCGGTTCCCAATTTGGCTACACCTTC. Translation: CAISESRGSQFGYTF.

The chain employs TRBV2 and TRBJ2-3; 11 bases are shared with TRBD2. J was trimmed by 0 bases and V by 6 bases; bases with no gene match: 2. This CDR3 is 15 amino acids long. Germline loops: CDR1 SNHLY, CDR2 FYNNEI. DNA for the CDR3: TGTGCCAGCAGGACTAGCGGGGCAAGCACAGATACGCAGTATTTT. This codes for CASRTSGASTDTQYF.

The rearrangement joins TRBV28 to TRBJ1-5, with 7 bases fitting TRBD1. Germline CDR1 MDHEN, CDR2 SYDVKM. Trimming removed 6 bases from V and 6 bases from J; junction bases left unmatched: 8. The CDR3 has 14 residues. The CDR3 is CASRQGGGGQPQHF. The CDR3 region has the DNA TGTGCCAGCAGGCAGGGGGGGGGCGGTCAGCCCCAGCATTTT.

The genes are TRBV30 and TRBJ2-7; D might be TRBD2 (7 bases). Germline-derived CDR1 and CDR2 are GTSNPN and SVGIG (reference sequence). The CDR3 is made up of 13 amino acids. Trimming took off 5 bases at V and 1 base at J, with 12 bases between the two ends. CDR3 amino acids: CAWGAGASYEQYF. The CDR3 bases are TGTGCCTGGGGGGCGGGGGCGTCCTACGAGCAGTACTTC.

This clonotype was seen a handful of times. The CDR3 DNA follows: TGTGCCAGCTCACCACGTCGGGACAGGCTTAAAAACATTCAGTACTTC. It yields the protein CASSPRRDRLKNIQYF. The V gene is TRBV18, the J gene TRBJ2-4; TRBD1 matches at 8 bases. With V trimmed by 1 base and J by 4 bases, 6 bases remained unmatched. CDR1 and CDR2 (germline): KGHSH, LQKENI. CDR3 length equals 16 residues.